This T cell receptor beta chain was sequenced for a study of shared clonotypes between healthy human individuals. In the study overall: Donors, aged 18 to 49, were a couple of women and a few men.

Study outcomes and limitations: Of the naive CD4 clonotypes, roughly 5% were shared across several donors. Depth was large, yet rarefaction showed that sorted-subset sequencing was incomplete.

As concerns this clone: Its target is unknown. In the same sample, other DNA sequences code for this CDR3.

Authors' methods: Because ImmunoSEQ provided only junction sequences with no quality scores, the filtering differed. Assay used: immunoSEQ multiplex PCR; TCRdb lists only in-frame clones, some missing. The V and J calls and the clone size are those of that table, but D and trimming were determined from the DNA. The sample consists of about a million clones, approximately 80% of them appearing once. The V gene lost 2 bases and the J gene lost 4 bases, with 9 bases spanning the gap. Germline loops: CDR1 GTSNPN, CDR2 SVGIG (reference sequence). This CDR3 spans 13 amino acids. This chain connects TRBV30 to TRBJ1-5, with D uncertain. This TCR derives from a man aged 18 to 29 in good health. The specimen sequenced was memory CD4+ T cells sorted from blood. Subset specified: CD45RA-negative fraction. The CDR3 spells CAWSPSGNQPQHF. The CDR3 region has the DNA TGTGCCTGGAGTCCCTCGGGTAATCAGCCCCAGCATTTT.